These T cell receptor beta chains were read from a single sample in a study of OX40 agonist ivuxolimab in advanced cancers. Measured with immunoSEQ multiplex PCR; TCRdb has only the in-frame clones, and not every one. This table has approximately 90,000 clones, around nine tenths appearing once. The source material was CD4+ or CD8+ T cells sorted from blood, sampled in a trial of the OX40 agonist ivuxolimab. The receptor set was obtained from an adult with an advanced solid tumor such as melanoma, head and neck, liver or kidney cancer. Both conserved end residues are part of each CDR3. A D gene is named only where the DNA matches it firmly. Rows give clone size only sometimes, using once, few, many, or a class for an expanded clone.

D: -; size: -; V: TRBV9; length: 14; J: TRBJ2-7; CDR3: CASSRGDTGDEQYF; DNA: TGTGCCAGCAGCAGGGGGGACACAGGGGACGAGCAGTACTTC
D: -; size: -; V: TRBV7-8; length: 18; J: TRBJ2-7; CDR3: CASSSPLSKGLPTYEQYF; DNA: TGTGCCAGCAGCTCCCCTCTGAGTAAGGGGTTGCCCACCTACGAGCAGTACTTC
D: TRBD2; size: -; V: TRBV7-9; length: 16; J: TRBJ2-5; CDR3: CASSPSGGRSQETQYF; DNA: TGTGCCAGCAGCCCGAGCGGGGGGCGATCACAAGAGACCCAGTACTTC
D: TRBD2; size: -; V: TRBV28; length: 17; J: TRBJ2-3; CDR3: CASSPNGVAGITDTQYF; DNA: TGTGCCAGCAGTCCCAACGGGGTAGCGGGGATCACAGATACGCAGTATTTT
D: TRBD1; size: -; V: TRBV7-9; length: 16; J: TRBJ1-2; CDR3: CASRLNPSDRGHGYTF; DNA: TGTGCCAGCAGACTAAACCCATCTGACAGGGGGCACGGCTACACCTTC
D: TRBD1; size: -; V: TRBV7-2; length: 17; J: TRBJ2-1; CDR3: CASSLGSWGQTNNEQFF; DNA: TGTGCCAGCAGCTTAGGTTCATGGGGACAGACAAACAATGAGCAGTTCTTC
D: -; size: few; V: TRBV16; length: 13; J: TRBJ1-1; CDR3: CASSPTLGTEAFF; DNA: TGTGCCAGCAGCCCGACCCTGGGCACTGAAGCTTTCTTT
D: TRBD1; size: -; V: TRBV5-1; length: 15; J: TRBJ2-1; CDR3: CASSLRQGSYNEQFF; DNA: TGCGCCAGCAGCCTACGACAGGGATCCTACAATGAGCAGTTCTTC
D: TRBD1; size: -; V: TRBV14; length: 15; J: TRBJ2-7; CDR3: CASSRQGSLIHEQYF; DNA: TGTGCCAGCAGCAGACAGGGAAGTTTAATCCACGAGCAGTACTTC
D: -; size: once; V: TRBV15; length: 15; J: TRBJ1-1; CDR3: CATSRGGGMNTEAFF; DNA: TGTGCCACCAGCAGAGGGGGGGGCATGAACACTGAAGCTTTCTTT
D: -; size: -; V: TRBV7-8; length: 15; J: TRBJ1-4; CDR3: CASSLAAVRHEKLFF; DNA: TGTGCCAGCAGCTTAGCGGCCGTCAGGCATGAAAAACTGTTTTTT
D: -; size: -; V: TRBV6-1; length: 15; J: TRBJ1-2; CDR3: CASSPGGSDHYGYTF; DNA: TGTGCCAGCAGTCCGGGGGGGTCGGATCACTATGGCTACACCTTC
D: -; size: -; V: TRBV7-3; length: 15; J: TRBJ2-2; CDR3: CASSYAGWGTGELFF; DNA: TGTGCCAGCAGCTATGCAGGGTGGGGCACCGGGGAGCTGTTTTTT
D: TRBD1; size: -; V: TRBV7-7; length: 16; J: TRBJ2-2; CDR3: CASSLTLGQGTGELFF; DNA: TGTGCCAGCAGCTTAACGTTGGGACAGGGAACCGGGGAGCTGTTTTTT
D: TRBD2; size: -; V: TRBV5-4; length: 13; J: TRBJ2-1; CDR3: CASSLIAGGEQFF; DNA: TGTGCCAGCAGCTTAATAGCGGGAGGGGAGCAGTTCTTC
D: TRBD1; size: -; V: TRBV19; length: 14; J: TRBJ1-1; CDR3: CASSVDRENTEAFF; DNA: TGTGCCAGTAGTGTGGACAGGGAGAACACTGAAGCTTTCTTT
D: -; size: -; V: TRBV5-6; length: 12; J: TRBJ1-4; CDR3: CASSLGGEKLLF; DNA: TGTGCCAGCAGCTTAGGGGGTGAAAAACTGCTTTTT
D: -; size: -; V: TRBV19; length: 13; J: TRBJ1-5; CDR3: CASSFPQGQPQHF; DNA: TGTGCCAGTAGTTTCCCACAGGGACAGCCCCAGCATTTT
D: -; size: few; V: TRBV13; length: 15; J: TRBJ2-5; CDR3: CASSLRGTYQETQYF; DNA: TGTGCCAGCAGCTTACGAGGGACGTACCAAGAGACCCAGTACTTC
D: TRBD1; size: -; V: TRBV6-5; length: 16; J: TRBJ1-1; CDR3: CASSYEPTGVNTEAFF; DNA: TGTGCCAGCAGTTACGAACCGACAGGGGTGAACACTGAAGCTTTCTTT
D: TRBD1; size: -; V: TRBV7-2; length: 13; J: TRBJ2-1; CDR3: CASSSHRGREQFF; DNA: TGTGCCAGCAGCTCGCACAGGGGGCGTGAGCAGTTCTTC
D: TRBD2; size: -; V: TRBV7-6; length: 16; J: TRBJ2-5; CDR3: CASSPQLAGGAETQYF; DNA: TGTGCCAGCAGCCCGCAGCTAGCGGGAGGGGCGGAGACCCAGTACTTC
D: -; size: -; V: TRBV23-1; length: 16; J: TRBJ1-4; CDR3: CATLGGGCRTNEKLFF; DNA: TGCGCCACCCTAGGGGGGGGGTGTAGGACTAATGAAAAACTGTTTTTT
D: TRBD1; size: -; V: TRBV27; length: 14; J: TRBJ2-3; CDR3: CASSFGTGGNTQYF; DNA: TGTGCCAGCAGTTTTGGGACAGGGGGAAATACGCAGTATTTT
D: -; size: -; V: TRBV11-1; length: 17; J: TRBJ2-3; CDR3: CASSLMLIAARTDTQYF; DNA: TGTGCCAGCAGCCTGATGCTCATAGCGGCTCGCACAGATACGCAGTATTTT
D: -; size: -; V: TRBV5-6; length: 17; J: TRBJ1-6; CDR3: CASSLVGSAIYNSPLHF; DNA: TGTGCCAGCAGCTTGGTGGGGTCTGCTATCTATAATTCACCCCTCCACTTT
D: -; size: once; V: TRBV27; length: 16; J: TRBJ1-5; CDR3: CASSPGRGFGNQPQHF; DNA: TGTGCCAGCAGTCCGGGCAGGGGTTTTGGCAATCAGCCCCAGCATTTT
D: -; size: -; V: TRBV20-1; length: 11; J: TRBJ2-7; CDR3: CSARDPYEQYF; DNA: TGCAGTGCTAGAGACCCGTACGAGCAGTACTTC
D: -; size: -; V: TRBV6-6; length: 14; J: TRBJ1-1; CDR3: CASSSSQGGTEAFF; DNA: TGTGCCAGCAGTTCCTCACAGGGAGGGACTGAAGCTTTCTTT
D: -; size: -; V: TRBV7-6; length: 13; J: TRBJ2-3; CDR3: CASSLGRLDTQYF; DNA: TGTGCCAGCAGCTTGGGACGTTTGGATACGCAGTATTTT
D: -; size: -; V: TRBV4-3; length: 14; J: TRBJ2-7; CDR3: CASSLRTGTYEQYF; DNA: TGCGCCAGCAGCCTGAGGACCGGGACCTACGAGCAGTACTTC
D: TRBD2; size: -; V: TRBV9; length: 16; J: TRBJ2-5; CDR3: CASSVGVAGPQETQYF; DNA: TGTGCCAGCAGCGTAGGAGTAGCGGGGCCCCAAGAGACCCAGTACTTC
D: TRBD2; size: -; V: TRBV7-6; length: 13; J: TRBJ2-1; CDR3: CASSFLLAGKQIF; DNA: TGTGCCAGCAGCTTTTTACTAGCGGGAAAACAGATCTTC
D: -; size: -; V: TRBV10-3; length: 13; J: TRBJ2-3; CDR3: CASKNRGPDTQYF; DNA: TGTGCCAGCAAGAATCGGGGCCCGGATACGCAGTATTTT
D: -; size: -; V: TRBV28; length: 11; J: TRBJ1-1; CDR3: CASSGVRKAFF; DNA: TGTGCCAGCAGTGGAGTCAGGAAAGCTTTCTTT
D: TRBD1; size: once; V: TRBV5-1; length: 15; J: TRBJ1-1; CDR3: CASSLGDRDHTEAFF; DNA: TGCGCCAGCAGCCTCGGGGACAGGGACCACACTGAAGCTTTCTTT
D: -; size: -; V: TRBV6-6; length: 11; J: TRBJ2-1; CDR3: CASSQNNEQFF; DNA: TGTGCCAGCAGTCAAAACAATGAGCAGTTCTTC
D: -; size: -; V: TRBV6-5; length: 12; J: TRBJ1-2; CDR3: CASSLTGSGYTF; DNA: TGTGCCAGCAGTTTAACAGGGAGCGGCTACACCTTC
D: -; size: few; V: TRBV6-5; length: 12; J: TRBJ2-2; CDR3: CASGQRAGELFF; DNA: TGTGCCAGCGGTCAACGGGCCGGGGAGCTGTTTTTT